Below, one TCR beta chain is given with its context. Its matching antigen is unknown. The authors sorted CD4+ naive, central memory, regulatory and stem cell-like memory cells via CD45RO/CCR7/CD25/CD127/CD95/CD27. Sorted populations all exceeded 95% purity. Expressed TCRB transcripts were sequenced, since all the RNA that had been isolated was reverse transcribed. Produced via immunoSEQ multiplex PCR; TCRdb's table is partial and in-frame only. The sample lists 330,000 or so clones; roughly 13% were seen once. The sample originates from a study of beta chain features in type 1 diabetes. Study-level information: Healthy donors and patients had similar age, gender and cell yields. Sorted cell examination encompassed roughly 98,000,000 cells across all samples. Study findings and constraints: There was a moderate but significant shortening of TCRB CDR3s in all four CD4+ subsets of Type 1 diabetes patients.

The V and J ends lost 7 bases and 3 bases respectively, with 13 bases between them. CDR3 size: 13 residues. Germline lookup yields CDR1 MNHEY and CDR2 SVGAGI. The sequenced sample was naive CD4+ T cells from blood. This clonotype was sampled from a young woman with type 1 diabetes. The rearrangement links TRBV6-5 to TRBJ2-7; D perhaps matches TRBD1 (5 bases). This chain's CDR3 is CASMRDSSYEQYF. For the CDR3, the DNA is TGTGCCAGCATGCGAGACAGCAGCTACGAGCAGTACTTC.